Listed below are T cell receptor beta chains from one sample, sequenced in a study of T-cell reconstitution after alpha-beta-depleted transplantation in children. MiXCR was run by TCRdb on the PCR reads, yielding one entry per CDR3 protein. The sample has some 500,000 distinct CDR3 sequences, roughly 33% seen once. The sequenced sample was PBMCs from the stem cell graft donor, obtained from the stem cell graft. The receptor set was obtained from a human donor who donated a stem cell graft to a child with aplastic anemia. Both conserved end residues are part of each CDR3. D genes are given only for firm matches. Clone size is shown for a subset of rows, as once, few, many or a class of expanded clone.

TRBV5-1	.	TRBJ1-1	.	TGCGCCAGCAGCTTGGTAGAAGGGGCGAGGACGCGGCCTTTCTTT	CASSLVEGARTRPFF
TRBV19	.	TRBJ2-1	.	TGTGCCAGTAGTACAGGGTCCTACAATGAGCAGTTCTTC	CASSTGSYNEQFF
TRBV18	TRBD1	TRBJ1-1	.	TGTGCCAGCTCACAACAGGGGGCGGAAACTGAAGCTTTCTTT	CASSQQGAETEAFF
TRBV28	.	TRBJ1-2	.	TGTGCCAGCAGTTTTCGATCGGTCCTAGGGGGCTATGGCTACACCTTC	CASSFRSVLGGYGYTF
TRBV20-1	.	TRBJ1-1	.	TGCAGTGCCACTCCCAGACAGATAGCTTTCTTT	CSATPRQIAFF
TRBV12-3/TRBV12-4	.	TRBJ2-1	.	TGTGCCAGCACTCCTGGTGGGGGTCGGGGCAATGAGCAGTTCTTC	CASTPGGGRGNEQFF
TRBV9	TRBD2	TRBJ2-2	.	TGTGTCAGCAGCGTAGTCATAGCGGGAGGGACCGGGGAGCTGTTTTTT	CVSSVVIAGGTGELFF
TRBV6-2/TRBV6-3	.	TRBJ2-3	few	TGTGCCAGCAGTGGCATGGGAGATACGCAGTATTTT	CASSGMGDTQYF
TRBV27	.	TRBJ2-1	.	TGTGCCAGCAGTTTACCTAGCAGGTCGTACAATGAGCAGTTCTTC	CASSLPSRSYNEQFF
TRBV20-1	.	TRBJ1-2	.	TGCAGTGCTAGCCTACACATGACGGATGGCTACACCTTC	CSASLHMTDGYTF
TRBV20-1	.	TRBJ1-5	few	TGCAGTGCTATTTATTTTCGAAGGGGTGGATTGACGGATAGCAATCAGCCCCAGCATTTT	CSAIYFRRGGLTDSNQPQHF
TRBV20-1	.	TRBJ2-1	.	TGCAGTGCTAGAGGGGCAGAAAGGGTACCCTACAATGAGCAGTTCTTC	CSARGAERVPYNEQFF
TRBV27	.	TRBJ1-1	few	TGTGCCAGCAGTCACGTGGGAGGCGGCACTGAAGCTTTCTTT	CASSHVGGGTEAFF
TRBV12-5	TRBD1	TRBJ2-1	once	TGCACACAGGGGGGCGAGCAGTTCTTC	CTQGGEQFF
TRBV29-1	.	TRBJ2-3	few	TGCAGCGTGTTCGTCACGGGGAGAGATACGCAGTATTTT	CSVFVTGRDTQYF
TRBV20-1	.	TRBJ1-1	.	TGCAGTGCTAGGTCAGGGGTTAGCACTGAAGCTTTCTTT	CSARSGVSTEAFF
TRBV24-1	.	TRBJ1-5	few	TGTGCCACCAGTGCCCCAGGGGTAAGGCAGCCCCAGCATTTT	CATSAPGVRQPQHF
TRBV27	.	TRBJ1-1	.	TGTGCCAGCAAGGGAACAGGGTGGCGCACTGAAGCTTTCTTT	CASKGTGWRTEAFF
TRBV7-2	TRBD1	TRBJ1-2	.	TGTGCCAGCAGCTTACAAACTGGACAGGGTGTAGATGGCTACACCTTC	CASSLQTGQGVDGYTF
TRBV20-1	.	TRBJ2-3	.	TGCAGTGCTGGGGGCGGACGAACAGATACGCAGTATTTT	CSAGGGRTDTQYF
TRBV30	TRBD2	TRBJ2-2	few	TGTGCCGGGGGGACTAGCGGGAACACCGGGGAGCTGTTTTTT	CAGGTSGNTGELFF
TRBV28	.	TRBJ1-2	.	TGTGTTACGTGGTCCCCTCTCAATGGCTACACCTTC	CVTWSPLNGYTF
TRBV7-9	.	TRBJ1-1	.	TGTGCCAGCAGCTTGAATCTAAACGGAGCCACTGAAGCTTTCTTT	CASSLNLNGATEAFF
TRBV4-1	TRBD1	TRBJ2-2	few	TGCGCCAGCAGCCAGATGGGACAGAGGAACACCGGGGAGCTGTTTTTT	CASSQMGQRNTGELFF
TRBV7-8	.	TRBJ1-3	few	TGTGCCAGCAGCCCCCGAGGGGCACTAAACACCATATATTTT	CASSPRGALNTIYF
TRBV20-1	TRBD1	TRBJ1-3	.	TGCAGTGCTACAGGGGGGAGTGGAAACACCATATATTTT	CSATGGSGNTIYF
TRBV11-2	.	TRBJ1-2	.	TGTGCCAGCAGCCCAGGGGTGAACGCTAACTATGGCTACACCTTC	CASSPGVNANYGYTF
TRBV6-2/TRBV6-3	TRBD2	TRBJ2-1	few	TGTGCCAGCAGACTAGCGGGAGGGGGCAATGAGCAGTTCTTC	CASRLAGGGNEQFF
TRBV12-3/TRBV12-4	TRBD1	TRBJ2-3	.	TGTGCCAGCGACAGGGGGCGGAATACGCAGTATTTT	CASDRGRNTQYF
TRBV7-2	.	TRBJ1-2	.	TGTGCCAGGAGCTTTCAAGGAGGGGGCTATGGCTACACCTTC	CARSFQGGGYGYTF
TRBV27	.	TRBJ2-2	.	TGTGCCAGCAGTGTTTGGGCCGGGGAGCTGTTTTTT	CASSVWAGELFF
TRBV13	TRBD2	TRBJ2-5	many	TGTGCCAGCAGCTTATCCCTAGCGGGAGCAGAGACCCAGTACTTC	CASSLSLAGAETQYF
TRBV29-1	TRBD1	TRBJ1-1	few	TGCAGCGCAACGGACAGGGGGCTCGCTGAAGCTTTCTTT	CSATDRGLAEAFF
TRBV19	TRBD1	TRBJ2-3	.	TGTGCCAGTAGGTGGGGGGACAGGGGCACAGATACGCAGTATTTT	CASRWGDRGTDTQYF
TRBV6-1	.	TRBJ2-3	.	TGTGCCAGCGGTGAAATCCTTAGCACAGATACGCAGTATTTT	CASGEILSTDTQYF
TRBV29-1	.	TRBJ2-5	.	TGCAGCGTTGAAGGGGGCGTAATAGGGGAGACCCAGTACTTC	CSVEGGVIGETQYF
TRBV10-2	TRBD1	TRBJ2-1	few	TGCGCCAGCAGTGTCTCGGGACAGGGTGGGTATGAGCAGTTCTTC	CASSVSGQGGYEQFF
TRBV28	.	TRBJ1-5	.	TGTGCCAGCAGAATTCCCGGGGGAGGGGGCAATCAGCCCCAGCATTTT	CASRIPGGGGNQPQHF
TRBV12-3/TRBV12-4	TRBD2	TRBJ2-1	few	TGTGCCAGCAGTTCCGGGACTAGCTTTTTGAGCTCCTACAATGAGCAGTTCTTC	CASSSGTSFLSSYNEQFF
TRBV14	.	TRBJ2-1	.	TGTGCCAGCAGCCGGATAAAGGGGTCGGGGAATGAGCAGTTCTTC	CASSRIKGSGNEQFF